This T cell receptor beta chain was sequenced for a study of response to subunit inactivated influenza vaccine (dated by TCRdb to the late 2010s). As for the study more broadly: To follow how T cells responded to a trivalent subunit inactivated influenza vaccine, the researchers relied on deep quantitative profiling of the T cell receptor repertoire.

This clonotype was found a few times. Its binding antigen is unknown. Base qualities were left out, and no much larger clone turns up one base away. The library was produced with RT-PCR. For sequencing, an Illumina HiSeq 2500 was employed. TCRdb took the public reads, trimmed them with fastp at Q25, ran MiXCR for clone calling and kept in-frame beta chains. CDR3 protein sequences are deduplicated, and each keeps its most common genes and DNA. The sample yields 600,000 to 700,000 distinct CDR3 sequences; approximately 14% were counted once. The top ten constitute roughly 7.6% of the sample. Overall study results and their limits: It was suggested by the authors that each seasonal influenza vaccination may recruit only a limited number of new T cells.

CDR1 SNHLY and CDR2 FYNNEI are derived from the germline V gene. The CDR3 covers 14 residues, taking in both the cysteine and the phenylalanine. Of the read, only the CDR3 DNA is kept; its 42 bases are in frame from base 1. V loses 6 bases of germline sequence and J loses 8 bases, and the interval between the two ends is 18 bases. This clonotype originated in a man aged 45 to 65 who received an inactivated influenza vaccine. Donor details come from another sample of the same person, matched by shared clones. The receptor chain draws on TRBV2 and TRBJ2-3, with no confidently assigned D gene. This specimen was PBMCs from blood, taken around two weeks before vaccination. The CDR3 region reads CASSPKSGQATQYF. In nucleotides, the sequence is TGTGCCAGCAGCCCAAAATCGGGTCAGGCTACGCAGTATTTT.